The 18 T cell receptor beta chains below were found in one sample sequenced in a study of early T cells in non-severe SARS-CoV-2 infection. TCRdb reprocessed the 5' RACE reads via MiXCR and lists one record per CDR3 protein. The sample consists of around 61,000 distinct CDR3 sequences, about 10% of them appearing once. The sample was whole blood. The source is an adult who was a healthcare worker with PCR-confirmed SARS-CoV-2 infection or an uninfected control (not recorded which).

Ten or more counts support this clonotype. V usage is TRBV20-1 and J usage is TRBJ1-1; a possible D gene is TRBD1 (5 bases). Germline CDR1 DFQATT, CDR2 SNEGSKA (reference sequence). The CDR3 loop spans 12 amino acids. V shed 3 bases and J shed 1 base, with 6 bases lying between them. In nucleotides, the CDR3 is TGCAGTGCTAGTGGGGGGAACACTGAAGCTTTCTTT. Translation gives CSASGGNTEAFF.

The V call is TRBV7-9, the J call TRBJ2-1, with D possibly matching TRBD1 (5 bases). Trimming removed 2 bases at V and 8 bases at J, with 28 bases between. Per germline, CDR1 SEHNR and CDR2 FQNEAQ (reference sequence). The CDR3 is 19 amino acids. The CDR3 nucleotides read TGTGCCAGCAGCTTATCCGGTTCACCGTACCGGCCAGGGAAGGATGAGCAGTTCTTC. It encodes CASSLSGSPYRPGKDEQFF.

This clonotype was observed at least ten times. The chain employs TRBV5-1 and TRBJ2-6; TRBD1 or TRBD2 may be the D gene (5 bases each). The V gene lost 1 base and the J gene lost 0 bases, with 8 bases spanning the gap. Germline CDR1 and CDR2: SGHRS and YFSETQ. The CDR3 has 16 amino acids. CDR3 protein: CASSLSGLSGANVLTF. In nucleotides, the CDR3 is TGCGCCAGCAGCTTGTCGGGGCTCTCTGGGGCCAACGTCCTGACTTTC.

The chain links TRBV4-3 to TRBJ2-3; D remains ambiguous. The length of the CDR3 is 13 residues. Germline CDR1 LGHNA, CDR2 YSLEER. Deletions cut 0 bases from V and 7 bases from J, with 8 bases between. CDR3: CASSQEVENTQYF. In nucleotides, the CDR3 is TGCGCCAGCAGCCAAGAGGTGGAGAATACGCAGTATTTT.

There are many counts of this clonotype. The chain carries TRBV20-1 and TRBJ2-5; D may be TRBD2 (7 bases). From germline, CDR1 is DFQATT and CDR2 SNEGSKA (reference sequence). The CDR3 contains 14 residues. V gave up 6 bases and J gave up 4 bases, with 18 bases separating them. The CDR3 here is CSARRGGARETQYF. In nucleotides, the CDR3 is TGCAGTGCCCGTAGAGGGGGGGCCCGAGAGACCCAGTACTTC.

This clonotype has a handful of counts. The chain employs TRBV5-1 and TRBJ2-5; 8 bases fit TRBD1. CDR1 is SGHRS and CDR2 is YFSETQ in the germline V gene. The CDR3 spans 14 residues. With V trimmed by 4 bases and J by 6 bases, 8 bases remained unmatched. The CDR3 region is CASSSPGQAQTQYF. The CDR3 coding sequence is TGCGCCAGCAGCAGTCCGGGACAGGCCCAGACCCAGTACTTC. The full variable domain, completed using reference TRBV5-1 and TRBJ2-5, is KAGVTQTPRYLIKTRGQQVTLSCSPISGHRSVSWYQQTPGQGLQFLFEYFSETQRNKGNFPGRFSGRQFSNSRSEMNVSTLELGDSALYLCASSSPGQAQTQYFGPGTRLLVL.

The CDR3 region is CASGKRAGSLNTEAFF. DNA of the CDR3: TGTGCTAGTGGGAAGAGGGCCGGCTCACTGAACACTGAAGCTTTCTTT. The chain uses TRBV12-5 and TRBJ1-1, with D hard to call. This CDR3 has 16 amino acids. Germline loops: CDR1 LGHNT, CDR2 FRNRAP. The V end was cut by 6 bases, the J end by 0 bases, with 17 bases between.

This chain joins TRBV5-1 and TRBJ1-4; D is uncertain. CDR3 length equals 15 residues. Germline lookup yields CDR1 SGHRS and CDR2 YFSETQ. Trimming shortened V by 1 base and J by 0 bases, and 7 bases separated the two germline ends. The CDR3: CASSLSRATNEKLFF. In DNA form, the CDR3 reads TGCGCCAGCAGCTTGAGCCGGGCAACTAATGAAAAACTGTTTTTT. Full variable domain (remainder filled in from reference TRBV5-1 and TRBJ1-4): KAGVTQTPRYLIKTRGQQVTLSCSPISGHRSVSWYQQTPGQGLQFLFEYFSETQRNKGNFPGRFSGRQFSNSRSEMNVSTLELGDSALYLCASSLSRATNEKLFFGSGTQLSVL.

This clonotype was seen at least ten times. V and J are TRBV11-2 and TRBJ2-1; tentative D call: TRBD1 (6 bases). Germline CDR1 SGHAT, CDR2 FQNNGV. V lost 3 bases to trimming and J lost 1 base, with 19 bases between them. This CDR3 is built from 18 residues. The CDR3 protein is CASSFPSRPRGSYNEQFF. The CDR3 DNA sequence: TGTGCCAGCAGCTTCCCTTCACGGCCCAGGGGTTCCTACAATGAGCAGTTCTTC.

This clonotype was counted at least ten times. The chain couples TRBV5-6 to TRBJ2-3; 11 bases are a match to TRBD2. This CDR3 has 16 residues. Unmatched junction bases numbered 5, after V lost 0 bases and J lost 5 bases. Looked up from germline, CDR1 is SGHDT and CDR2 is YYEEEE. The CDR3: CASSLDRLAGGDTQYF. The CDR3 coding sequence is TGTGCCAGCAGCTTGGATCGGCTAGCGGGGGGAGATACGCAGTATTTT.

This clonotype was counted at least ten times. The gene calls are TRBV10-3 and TRBJ1-6; D possibly corresponds to TRBD1 (6 bases). Germline CDR1 is ENHRY and CDR2 is SYGVKD. Trimming left V 5 bases short and J 3 bases short, with 8 bases between. The CDR3 extends over 14 amino acids. For the CDR3, the DNA is TGTGCCATCAGTTCGGACAGCTATAATTCACCCCTCCACTTT. Encoded protein: CAISSDSYNSPLHF.

This clonotype was detected many times. The chain links TRBV20-1 to TRBJ2-1, with D perhaps given as TRBD1 or TRBD2 (5 bases each). Trimming removed 5 bases at V and 4 bases at J, with 15 bases between. The CDR3 loop spans 14 amino acids. In germline, CDR1 is DFQATT, CDR2 SNEGSKA (reference sequence). In DNA, the CDR3 is TGCAGTGCTGAGCCGACAGCGGCTTACAATGAGCAGTTCTTC. This translates into CSAEPTAAYNEQFF.

There are a few counts of this clonotype. The chain couples TRBV5-1 to TRBJ2-3; a weak D match, TRBD1 (7 bases). The V end lost 4 bases, the J end lost 5 bases, and 14 bases lay between the germline ends. The CDR3 totals 14 residues. The germline gives CDR1 SGHRS, CDR2 YFSETQ. The CDR3 region has the DNA TGCGCCAGCAGCCCGGAGGGGGCTGTAGATACGCAGTATTTT. This translates into CASSPEGAVDTQYF.

This clonotype has a count of ten or more. The CDR3 DNA is TGTGCCAGCAGCTCGACCGACTTACTAGCGAACACCGGGGAGCTGTTTTTT. Its protein product is CASSSTDLLANTGELFF. This chain joins TRBV11-2 and TRBJ2-2, with D possibly matching TRBD2 (5 bases). Germline CDR1 SGHAT, CDR2 FQNNGV. The CDR3 runs 17 residues. Trimming shortened V by 4 bases and J by 0 bases, and 15 bases separated the two germline ends.

CDR3 residues: CASSYAGGITDTQYF. The CDR3 bases are TGTGCCAGCAGTTACGCGGGGGGCATCACAGATACGCAGTATTTT. This rearrangement joins TRBV6-5 to TRBJ2-3; TRBD2 matches 8 bases. The germline V gene has CDR1 MNHEY and CDR2 SVGAGI. V lost 2 bases to trimming and J lost 2 bases; unmatched junction nucleotides: 3. The CDR3 runs to 15 residues.

The chain is built from TRBV5-1 and TRBJ1-3; 8 bases are shared with TRBD1. CDR3 length: 16 amino acids. J gave up 0 bases and V 4 bases, and 6 bases lay outside the gene matches. CDR1 and CDR2 (germline): SGHRS, YFSETQ. Here the CDR3 DNA reads TGCGCCAGCAGCGCGGGACAGGCCCACTCTGGAAACACCATATATTTT. This translates into CASSAGQAHSGNTIYF.

This chain joins TRBV20-1 and TRBJ1-4, with a weak D call TRBD1 (5 bases). Germline V gene sequence: CDR1 DFQATT, CDR2 SNEGSKA (reference sequence). V dropped 4 bases and J dropped 8 bases, with 11 bases sitting between them. This CDR3 is built from 12 residues. This chain's CDR3 is CSATSWGEKLFF. In DNA form, the CDR3 reads TGCAGTGCTACTTCTTGGGGCGAAAAACTGTTTTTT.

This clonotype was observed once. V is TRBV5-1 and J is TRBJ2-2; TRBD2 agrees at 10 bases. V dropped 1 base and J dropped 2; count of bases not matched to a gene: 2. Germline V gene lookup returns CDR1 SGHRS and CDR2 YFSETQ. The CDR3 sequence is 16 residues long. CDR3 in DNA: TGCGCCAGCAGCTTGAAACTAGCGGGAAACACCGGGGAGCTGTTTTTT. It is translated as CASSLKLAGNTGELFF.